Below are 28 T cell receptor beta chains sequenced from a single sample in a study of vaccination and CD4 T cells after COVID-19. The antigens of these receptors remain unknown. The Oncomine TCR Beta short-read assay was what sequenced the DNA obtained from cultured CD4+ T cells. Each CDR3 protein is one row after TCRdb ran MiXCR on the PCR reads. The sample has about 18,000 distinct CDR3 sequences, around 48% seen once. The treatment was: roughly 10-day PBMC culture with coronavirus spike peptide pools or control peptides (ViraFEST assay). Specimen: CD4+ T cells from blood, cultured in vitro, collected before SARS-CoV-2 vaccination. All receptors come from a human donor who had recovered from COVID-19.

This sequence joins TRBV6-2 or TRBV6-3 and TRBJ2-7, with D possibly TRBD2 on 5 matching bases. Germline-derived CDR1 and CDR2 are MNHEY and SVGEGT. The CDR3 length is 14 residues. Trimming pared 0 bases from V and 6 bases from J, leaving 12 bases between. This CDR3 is CASSYSRVNAEQYF. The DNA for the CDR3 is TGTGCCAGCAGTTACTCGAGGGTGAACGCCGAGCAGTACTTC.

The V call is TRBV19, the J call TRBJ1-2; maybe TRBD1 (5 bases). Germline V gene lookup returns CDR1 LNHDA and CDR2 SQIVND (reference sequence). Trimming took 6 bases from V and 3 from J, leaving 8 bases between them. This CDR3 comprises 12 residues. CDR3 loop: CASSRADYGYTF. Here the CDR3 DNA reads TGTGCCAGTAGCAGGGCGGACTATGGCTACACCTTC.

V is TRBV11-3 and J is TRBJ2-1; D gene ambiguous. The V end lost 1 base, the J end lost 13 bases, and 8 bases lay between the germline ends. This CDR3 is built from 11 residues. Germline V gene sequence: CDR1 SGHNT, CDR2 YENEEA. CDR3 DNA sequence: TGTGCCAGCAGCTTAGGGGCGTCTCAGTTCTTC. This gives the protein CASSLGASQFF.

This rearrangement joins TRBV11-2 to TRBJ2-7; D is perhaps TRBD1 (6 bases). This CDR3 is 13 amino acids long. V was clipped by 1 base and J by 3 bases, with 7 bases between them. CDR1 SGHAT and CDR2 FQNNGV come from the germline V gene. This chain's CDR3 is CASSLGDIYEQYF. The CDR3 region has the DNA TGTGCCAGCAGCTTAGGGGACATCTACGAGCAGTACTTC.

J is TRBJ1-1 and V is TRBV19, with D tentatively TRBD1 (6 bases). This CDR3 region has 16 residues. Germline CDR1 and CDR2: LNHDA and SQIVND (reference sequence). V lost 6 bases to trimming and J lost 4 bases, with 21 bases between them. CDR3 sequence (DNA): TGTGCCAGTAGCTCTGACGGGGGCGGGAAGAGCACTGAAGCTTTCTTT. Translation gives CASSSDGGGKSTEAFF. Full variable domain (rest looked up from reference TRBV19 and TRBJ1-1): DGGITQSPKYLFRKEGQNVTLSCEQNLNHDAMYWYRQDPGQGLRLIYYSQIVNDFQKGDIAEGYSVSREKKESFPLTVTSAQKNPTAFYLCASSSDGGGKSTEAFFGQGTRLTVV.

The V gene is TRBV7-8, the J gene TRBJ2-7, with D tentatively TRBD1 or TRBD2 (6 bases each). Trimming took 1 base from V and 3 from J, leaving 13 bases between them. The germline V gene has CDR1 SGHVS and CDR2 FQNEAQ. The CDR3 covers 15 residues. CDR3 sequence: CASSLGGAGIYEQYF. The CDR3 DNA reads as TGTGCCAGCAGCTTAGGGGGGGCCGGTATCTACGAGCAGTACTTC.

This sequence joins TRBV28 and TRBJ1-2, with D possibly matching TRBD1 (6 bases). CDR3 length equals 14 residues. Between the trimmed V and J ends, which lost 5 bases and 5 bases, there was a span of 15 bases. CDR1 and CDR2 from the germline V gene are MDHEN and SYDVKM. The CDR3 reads CASSDGGRAYGYTF. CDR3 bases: TGTGCCAGCAGTGACGGGGGCCGAGCTTATGGCTACACCTTC.

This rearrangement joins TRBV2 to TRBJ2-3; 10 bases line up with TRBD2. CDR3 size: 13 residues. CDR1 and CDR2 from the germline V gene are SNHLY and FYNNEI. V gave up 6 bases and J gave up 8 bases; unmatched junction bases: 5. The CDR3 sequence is CASRLAGEGTQYF. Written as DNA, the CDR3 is TGTGCCAGCAGGCTAGCGGGGGAGGGTACGCAGTATTTT.

The CDR3 sequence: CASSDRGPHGYTF. DNA of the CDR3: TGTGCCAGCAGTGACAGGGGGCCTCATGGCTACACCTTC. The gene calls are TRBV2 and TRBJ1-2, with TRBD1 matching 8 bases. J was trimmed by 6 bases and V by 3 bases; bases with no gene match: 3. This CDR3 is 13 amino acids long. CDR1 SNHLY and CDR2 FYNNEI come from the germline V gene.

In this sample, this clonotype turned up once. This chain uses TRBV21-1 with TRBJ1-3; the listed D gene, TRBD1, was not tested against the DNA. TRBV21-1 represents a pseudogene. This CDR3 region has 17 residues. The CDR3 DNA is TGTGCCAGCAGCAAAGGGGAACGGGGGGCCCAGGGAAACACCATATATTTT. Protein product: CASSKGERGAQGNTIYF.

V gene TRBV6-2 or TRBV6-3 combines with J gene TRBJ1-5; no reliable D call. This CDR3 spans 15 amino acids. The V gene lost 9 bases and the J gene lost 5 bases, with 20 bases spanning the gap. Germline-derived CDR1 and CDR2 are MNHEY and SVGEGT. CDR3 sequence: CASTRRTMKDQPQHF. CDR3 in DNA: TGTGCCAGTACCCGAAGAACCATGAAGGATCAGCCCCAGCATTTT.

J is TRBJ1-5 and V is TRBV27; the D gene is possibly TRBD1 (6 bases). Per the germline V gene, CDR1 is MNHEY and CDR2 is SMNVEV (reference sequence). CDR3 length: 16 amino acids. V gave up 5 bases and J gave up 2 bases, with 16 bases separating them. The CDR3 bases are TGTGCCAGCAGTCCTTTCGGGGGCGTCGGCAATCAGCCCCAGCATTTT. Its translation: CASSPFGGVGNQPQHF.

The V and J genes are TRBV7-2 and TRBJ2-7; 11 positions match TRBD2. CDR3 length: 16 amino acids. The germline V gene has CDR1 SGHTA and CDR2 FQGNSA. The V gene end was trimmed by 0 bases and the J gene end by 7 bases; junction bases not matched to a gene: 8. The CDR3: CASSLALAGGRREQYF. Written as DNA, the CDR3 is TGTGCCAGCAGCTTAGCGCTAGCGGGAGGCCGGCGGGAGCAGTACTTC.

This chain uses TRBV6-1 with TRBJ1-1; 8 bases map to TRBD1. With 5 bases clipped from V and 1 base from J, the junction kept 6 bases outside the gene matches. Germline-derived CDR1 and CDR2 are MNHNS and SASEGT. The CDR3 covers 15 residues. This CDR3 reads CASSTYRGGNTEAFF. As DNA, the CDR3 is TGTGCCAGCAGTACCTACAGGGGGGGGAACACTGAAGCTTTCTTT.

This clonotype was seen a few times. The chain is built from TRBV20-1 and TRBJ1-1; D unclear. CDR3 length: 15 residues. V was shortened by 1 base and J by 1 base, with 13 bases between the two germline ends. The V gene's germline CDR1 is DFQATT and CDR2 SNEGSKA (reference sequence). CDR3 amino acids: CSARAGTRQNTEAFF. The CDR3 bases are TGCAGTGCTAGAGCCGGTACACGACAGAACACTGAAGCTTTCTTT.

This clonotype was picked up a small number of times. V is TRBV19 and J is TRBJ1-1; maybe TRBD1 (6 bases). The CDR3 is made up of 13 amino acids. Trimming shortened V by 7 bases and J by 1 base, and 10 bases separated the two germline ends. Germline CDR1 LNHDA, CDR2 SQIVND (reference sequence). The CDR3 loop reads CASNGRGNTEAFF. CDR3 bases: TGTGCCAGTAATGGCAGGGGGAACACTGAAGCTTTCTTT. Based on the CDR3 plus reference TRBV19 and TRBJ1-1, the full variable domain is DGGITQSPKYLFRKEGQNVTLSCEQNLNHDAMYWYRQDPGQGLRLIYYSQIVNDFQKGDIAEGYSVSREKKESFPLTVTSAQKNPTAFYLCASNGRGNTEAFFGQGTRLTVV.

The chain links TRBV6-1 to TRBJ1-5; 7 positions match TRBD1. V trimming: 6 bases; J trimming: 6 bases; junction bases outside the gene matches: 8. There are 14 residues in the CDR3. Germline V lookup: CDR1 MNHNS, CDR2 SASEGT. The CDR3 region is CASRTGSLTQPQHF. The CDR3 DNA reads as TGTGCCAGCAGGACAGGGTCCCTGACTCAGCCCCAGCATTTT.

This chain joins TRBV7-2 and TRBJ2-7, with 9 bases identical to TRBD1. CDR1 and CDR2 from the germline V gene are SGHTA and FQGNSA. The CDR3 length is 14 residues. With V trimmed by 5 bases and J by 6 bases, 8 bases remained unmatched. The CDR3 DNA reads TGTGCCAGCAGCCATGCAGGACAGGGGTCCGAGCAGTACTTC. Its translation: CASSHAGQGSEQYF.

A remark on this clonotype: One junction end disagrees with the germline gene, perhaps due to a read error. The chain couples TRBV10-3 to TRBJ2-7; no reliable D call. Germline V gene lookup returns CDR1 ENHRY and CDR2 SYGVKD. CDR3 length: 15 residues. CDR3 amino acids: CASSYSGRGSYEQYF. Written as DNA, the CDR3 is TGTGCCAGCAGTTACTCGGGCCGTGGCTCCTACGAGCAGTACTTC.

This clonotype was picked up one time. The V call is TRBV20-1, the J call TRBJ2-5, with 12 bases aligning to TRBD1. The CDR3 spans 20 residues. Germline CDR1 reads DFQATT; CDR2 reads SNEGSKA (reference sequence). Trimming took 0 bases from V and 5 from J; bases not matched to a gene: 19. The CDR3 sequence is CSARDITAGTGGVGVETQYF. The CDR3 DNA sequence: TGCAGTGCTAGAGATATAACCGCCGGGACAGGGGGCGTGGGGGTCGAGACCCAGTACTTC.

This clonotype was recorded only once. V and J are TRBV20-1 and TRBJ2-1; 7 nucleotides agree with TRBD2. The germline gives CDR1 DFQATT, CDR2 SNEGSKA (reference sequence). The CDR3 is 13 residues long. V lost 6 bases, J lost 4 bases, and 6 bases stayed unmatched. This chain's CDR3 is CSAAVSGYNEQFF. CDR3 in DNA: TGCAGTGCGGCGGTTAGCGGGTACAATGAGCAGTTCTTC.

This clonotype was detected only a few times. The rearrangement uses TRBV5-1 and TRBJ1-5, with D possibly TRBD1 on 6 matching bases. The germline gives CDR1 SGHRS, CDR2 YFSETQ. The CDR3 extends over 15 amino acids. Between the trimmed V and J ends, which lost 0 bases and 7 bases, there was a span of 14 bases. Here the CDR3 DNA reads TGCGCCAGCAGCTTGGATTCAGGGGACGACCAGCCCCAGCATTTT. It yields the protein CASSLDSGDDQPQHF.

This CDR3 is CASSRQGSKGYTF. The CDR3 coding sequence is TGTGCCAGCAGCAGACAGGGGTCCAAAGGCTACACCTTC. The V gene is TRBV12-3 or TRBV12-4, the J gene TRBJ1-2; 8 bases match TRBD1. There are 13 residues in the CDR3. V dropped 6 bases and J dropped 8; count of bases not matched to a gene: 8.

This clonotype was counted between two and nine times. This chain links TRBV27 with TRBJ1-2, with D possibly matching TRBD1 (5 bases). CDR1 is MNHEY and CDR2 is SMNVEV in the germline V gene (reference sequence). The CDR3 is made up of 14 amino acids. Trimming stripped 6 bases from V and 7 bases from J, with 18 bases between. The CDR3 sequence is CASREKGPTTGYTF. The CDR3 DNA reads TGTGCCAGCAGGGAGAAGGGACCGACTACTGGCTACACCTTC.

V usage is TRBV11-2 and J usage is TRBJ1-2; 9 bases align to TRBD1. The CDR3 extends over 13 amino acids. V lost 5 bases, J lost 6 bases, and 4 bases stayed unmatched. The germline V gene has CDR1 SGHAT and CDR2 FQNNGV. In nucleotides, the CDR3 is TGTGCCAGCAGCCTTGGACAGGGGAATGGCTACACCTTC. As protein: CASSLGQGNGYTF.

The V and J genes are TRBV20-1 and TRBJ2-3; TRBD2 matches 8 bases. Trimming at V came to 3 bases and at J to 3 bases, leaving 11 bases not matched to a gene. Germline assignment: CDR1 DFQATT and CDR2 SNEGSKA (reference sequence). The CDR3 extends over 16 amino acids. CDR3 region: CSASDISGGLTDTQYF. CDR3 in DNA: TGCAGTGCTAGTGACATATCGGGAGGGTTAACAGATACGCAGTATTTT.

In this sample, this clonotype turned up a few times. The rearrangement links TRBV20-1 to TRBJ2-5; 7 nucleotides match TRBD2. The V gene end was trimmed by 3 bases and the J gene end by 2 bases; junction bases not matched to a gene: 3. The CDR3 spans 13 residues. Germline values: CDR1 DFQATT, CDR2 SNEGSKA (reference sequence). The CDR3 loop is CSASGGGQETQYF. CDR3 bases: TGCAGTGCTAGTGGGGGGGGGCAAGAGACCCAGTACTTC.

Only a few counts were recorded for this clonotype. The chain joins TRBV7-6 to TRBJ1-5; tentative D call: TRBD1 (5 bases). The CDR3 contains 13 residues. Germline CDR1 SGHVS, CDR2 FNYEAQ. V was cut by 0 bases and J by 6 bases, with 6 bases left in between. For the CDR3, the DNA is TGTGCCAGCAGCTTAGCGCAGGGTCAGCCCCAGCATTTT. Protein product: CASSLAQGQPQHF.